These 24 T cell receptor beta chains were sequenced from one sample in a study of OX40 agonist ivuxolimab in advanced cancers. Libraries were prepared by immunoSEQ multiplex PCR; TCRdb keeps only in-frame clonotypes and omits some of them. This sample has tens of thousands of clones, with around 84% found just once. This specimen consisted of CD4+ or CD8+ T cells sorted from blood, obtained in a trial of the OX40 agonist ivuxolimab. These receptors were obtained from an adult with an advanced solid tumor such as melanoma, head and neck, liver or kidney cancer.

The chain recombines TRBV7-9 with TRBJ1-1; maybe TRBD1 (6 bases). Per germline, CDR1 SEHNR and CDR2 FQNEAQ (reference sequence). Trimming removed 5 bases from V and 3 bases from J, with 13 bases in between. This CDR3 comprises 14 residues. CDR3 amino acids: CASSLNRQDTEAFF. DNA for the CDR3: TGTGCCAGCAGCCTAAATCGACAGGACACTGAAGCTTTCTTT. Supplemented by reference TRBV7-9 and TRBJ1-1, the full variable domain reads DTGVSQNPRHKITKRGQNVTFRCDPISEHNRLYWYRQTLGQGPEFLTYFQNEAQLEKSRLLSDRFSAERPKGSFSTLEIQRTEQGDSAMYLCASSLNRQDTEAFFGQGTRLTVV.

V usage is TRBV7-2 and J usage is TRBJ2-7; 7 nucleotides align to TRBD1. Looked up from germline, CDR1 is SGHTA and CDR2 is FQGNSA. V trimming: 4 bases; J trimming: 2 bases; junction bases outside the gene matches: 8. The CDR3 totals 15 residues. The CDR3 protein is CASSSNPGQPYEQYF. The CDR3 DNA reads TGTGCCAGCAGCTCAAACCCGGGACAGCCCTACGAGCAGTACTTC. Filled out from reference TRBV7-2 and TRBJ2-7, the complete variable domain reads GAGVSQSPSNKVTEKGKDVELRCDPISGHTALYWYRQSLGQGLEFLIYFQGNSAPDKSGLPSDRFSAERTGGSVSTLTIQRTQQEDSAVYLCASSSNPGQPYEQYFGPGTRLTVT.

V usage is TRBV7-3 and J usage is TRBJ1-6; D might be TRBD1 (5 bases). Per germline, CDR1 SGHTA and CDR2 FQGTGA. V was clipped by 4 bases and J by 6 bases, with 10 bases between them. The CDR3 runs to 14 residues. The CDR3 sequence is CASSSGTANSPLHF. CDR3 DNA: TGTGCCAGCAGCTCCGGGACGGCTAATTCACCCCTCCACTTT.

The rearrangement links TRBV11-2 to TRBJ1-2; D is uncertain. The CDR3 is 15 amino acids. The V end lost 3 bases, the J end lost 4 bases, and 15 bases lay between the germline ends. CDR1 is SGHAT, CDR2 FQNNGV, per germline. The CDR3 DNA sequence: TGTGCCAGCAGCTTTAAAAGCGGCGAGGGCTATGGCTACACCTTC. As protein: CASSFKSGEGYGYTF.

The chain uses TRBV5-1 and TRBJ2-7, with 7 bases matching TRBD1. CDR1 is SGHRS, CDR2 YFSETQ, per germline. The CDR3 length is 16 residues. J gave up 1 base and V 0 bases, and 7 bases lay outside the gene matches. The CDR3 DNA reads TGCGCCAGCAGCTTGGAGAGGGGGCGCGGGTCCTACGAGCAGTACTTC. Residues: CASSLERGRGSYEQYF. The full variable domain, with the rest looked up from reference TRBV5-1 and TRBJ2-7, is KAGVTQTPRYLIKTRGQQVTLSCSPISGHRSVSWYQQTPGQGLQFLFEYFSETQRNKGNFPGRFSGRQFSNSRSEMNVSTLELGDSALYLCASSLERGRGSYEQYFGPGTRLTVT.

For the CDR3, the DNA is TGTGCCAGCAGCTTTCCCAGCACTGAAGCTTTCTTT. Translation: CASSFPSTEAFF. V is TRBV7-2 and J is TRBJ1-1; no clear D gene. V shed 3 bases and J shed 4 bases, with 6 bases lying between them. CDR1 SGHTA and CDR2 FQGNSA come from the germline V gene. This CDR3 has 12 amino acids.

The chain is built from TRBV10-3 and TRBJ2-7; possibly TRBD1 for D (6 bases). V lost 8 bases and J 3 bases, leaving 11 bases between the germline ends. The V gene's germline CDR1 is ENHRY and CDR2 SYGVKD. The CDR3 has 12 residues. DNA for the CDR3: TGTGCCATCCGGGACACCGGCTACGAGCAGTACTTC. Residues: CAIRDTGYEQYF.

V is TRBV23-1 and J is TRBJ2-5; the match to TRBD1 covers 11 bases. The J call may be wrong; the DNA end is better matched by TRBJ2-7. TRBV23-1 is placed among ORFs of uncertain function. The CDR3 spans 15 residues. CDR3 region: CASSQSRDRGTEQYF. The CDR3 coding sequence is TGCGCCAGCAGTCAATCTAGGGACAGGGGGACCGAGCAGTACTTC.

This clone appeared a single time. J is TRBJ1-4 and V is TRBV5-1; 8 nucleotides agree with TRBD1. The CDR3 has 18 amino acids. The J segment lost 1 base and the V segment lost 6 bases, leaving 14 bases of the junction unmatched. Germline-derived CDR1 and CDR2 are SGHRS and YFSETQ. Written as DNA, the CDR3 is TGCGCCAGCACCCTAGGACAGGGCCACCTTGGAACTAATGAAAAACTGTTTTTT. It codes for CASTLGQGHLGTNEKLFF.

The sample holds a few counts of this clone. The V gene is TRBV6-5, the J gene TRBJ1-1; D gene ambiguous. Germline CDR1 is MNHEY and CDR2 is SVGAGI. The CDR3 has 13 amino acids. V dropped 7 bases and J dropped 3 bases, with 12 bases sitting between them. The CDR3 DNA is TGTGCCAGCACCGGAGGTCCGTACACTGAAGCTTTCTTT. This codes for CASTGGPYTEAFF.

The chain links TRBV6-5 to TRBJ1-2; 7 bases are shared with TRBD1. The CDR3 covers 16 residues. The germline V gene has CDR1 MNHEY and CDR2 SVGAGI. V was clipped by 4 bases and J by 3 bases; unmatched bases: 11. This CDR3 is CASSSLGQVGHYGYTF. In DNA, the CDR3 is TGTGCCAGCAGTTCCCTTGGACAGGTCGGTCACTATGGCTACACCTTC.

CDR3 in amino acids: CASSYRVRGGTEAFF. The CDR3 DNA sequence: TGTGCCAGCAGTTATCGGGTTAGAGGGGGCACTGAAGCTTTCTTT. The chain employs TRBV6-6 and TRBJ1-1; TRBD1 is a possible D gene (6 bases). This CDR3 has 15 amino acids. Germline lookup yields CDR1 MNHNY and CDR2 SVGAGI (reference sequence). The ends were cut back, 3 bases at V and 4 bases at J, with 15 bases in the middle.

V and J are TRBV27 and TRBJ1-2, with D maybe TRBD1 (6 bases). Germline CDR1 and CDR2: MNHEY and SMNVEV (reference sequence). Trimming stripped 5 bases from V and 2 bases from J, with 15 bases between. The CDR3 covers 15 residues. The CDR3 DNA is TGTGCCAGCAGTCCCCGACAGGAGCCGAACTATGGCTACACCTTC. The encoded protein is CASSPRQEPNYGYTF.

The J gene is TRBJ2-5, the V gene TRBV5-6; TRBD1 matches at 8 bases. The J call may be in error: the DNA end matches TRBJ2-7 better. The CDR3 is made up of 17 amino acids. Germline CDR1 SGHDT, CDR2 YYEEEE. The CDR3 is CASSLSRGRRSSYEQYF. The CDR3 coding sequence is TGTGCCAGCAGCTTGTCCAGGGGGCGAAGGAGCTCCTACGAGCAGTACTTC.

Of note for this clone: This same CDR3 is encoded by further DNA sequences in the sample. The DNA for the CDR3 is TGTGCCATCAGAGAAGACAGACCGAACACTGAAGCTTTCTTT. Translating gives CAIREDRPNTEAFF. The chain carries TRBV10-3 and TRBJ1-1, with D perhaps TRBD1 (5 bases). This CDR3 spans 14 amino acids. Germline CDR1 reads ENHRY; CDR2 reads SYGVKD. Trimming took off 6 bases at V and 1 base at J, with 12 bases between the two ends.

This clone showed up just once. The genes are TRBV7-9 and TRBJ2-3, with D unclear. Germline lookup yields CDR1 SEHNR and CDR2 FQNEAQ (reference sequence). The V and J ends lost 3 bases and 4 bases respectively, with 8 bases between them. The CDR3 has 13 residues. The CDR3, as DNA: TGTGCCAGCAGCTTGAAGGGCGCAGATACGCAGTATTTT. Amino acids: CASSLKGADTQYF.

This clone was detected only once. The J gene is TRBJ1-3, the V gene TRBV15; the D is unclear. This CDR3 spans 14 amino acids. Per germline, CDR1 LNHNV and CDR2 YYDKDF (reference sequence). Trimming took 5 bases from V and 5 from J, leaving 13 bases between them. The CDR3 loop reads CATSVREPRNTIYF. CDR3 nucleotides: TGTGCCACCAGCGTTCGGGAGCCCCGAAACACCATATATTTT.

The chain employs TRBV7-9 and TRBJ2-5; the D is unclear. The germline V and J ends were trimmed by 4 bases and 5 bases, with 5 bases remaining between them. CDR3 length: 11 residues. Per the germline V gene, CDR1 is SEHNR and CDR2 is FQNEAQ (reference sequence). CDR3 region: CASSYRETQYF. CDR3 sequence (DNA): TGTGCCAGCAGCTACCGGGAGACCCAGTACTTC.

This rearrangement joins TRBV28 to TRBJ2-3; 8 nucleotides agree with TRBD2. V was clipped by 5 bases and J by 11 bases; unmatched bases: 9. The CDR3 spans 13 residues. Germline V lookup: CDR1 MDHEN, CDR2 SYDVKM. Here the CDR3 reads CASSLPGGVVQYF. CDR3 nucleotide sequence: TGTGCCAGCAGTCTCCCGGGGGGGGTTGTGCAGTATTTT.

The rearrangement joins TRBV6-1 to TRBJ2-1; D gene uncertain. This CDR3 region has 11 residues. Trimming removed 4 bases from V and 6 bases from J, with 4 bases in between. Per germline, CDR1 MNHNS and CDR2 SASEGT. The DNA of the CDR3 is TGTGCCAGCAGTGCGTCCAATGAGCAGTTCTTC. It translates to CASSASNEQFF.

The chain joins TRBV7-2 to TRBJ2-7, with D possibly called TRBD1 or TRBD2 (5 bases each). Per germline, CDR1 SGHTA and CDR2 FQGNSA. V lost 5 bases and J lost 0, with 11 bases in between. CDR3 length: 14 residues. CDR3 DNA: TGTGCCAGCAGCCCGGGGCCTAGCTCCTACGAGCAGTACTTC. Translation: CASSPGPSSYEQYF.

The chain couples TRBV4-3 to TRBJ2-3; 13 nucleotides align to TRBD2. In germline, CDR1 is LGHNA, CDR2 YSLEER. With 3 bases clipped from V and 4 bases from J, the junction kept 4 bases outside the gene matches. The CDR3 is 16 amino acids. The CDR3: CASSHGLAGVADTQYF. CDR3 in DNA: TGCGCCAGCAGCCACGGACTAGCGGGAGTAGCAGATACGCAGTATTTT.

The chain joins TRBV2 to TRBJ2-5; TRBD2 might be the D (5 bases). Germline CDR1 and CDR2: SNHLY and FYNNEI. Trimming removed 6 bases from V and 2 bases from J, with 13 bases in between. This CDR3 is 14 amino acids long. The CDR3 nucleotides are TGTGCCAGCAGGCCTAGGAGAGGGCAAGAGACCCAGTACTTC. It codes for CASRPRRGQETQYF.

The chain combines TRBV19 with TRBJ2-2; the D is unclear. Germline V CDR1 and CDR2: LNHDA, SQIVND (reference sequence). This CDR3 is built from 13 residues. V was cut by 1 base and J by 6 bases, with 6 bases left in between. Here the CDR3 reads CASSIGAAGELFF. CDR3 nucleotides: TGTGCCAGTAGTATAGGGGCGGCCGGGGAGCTGTTTTTT.